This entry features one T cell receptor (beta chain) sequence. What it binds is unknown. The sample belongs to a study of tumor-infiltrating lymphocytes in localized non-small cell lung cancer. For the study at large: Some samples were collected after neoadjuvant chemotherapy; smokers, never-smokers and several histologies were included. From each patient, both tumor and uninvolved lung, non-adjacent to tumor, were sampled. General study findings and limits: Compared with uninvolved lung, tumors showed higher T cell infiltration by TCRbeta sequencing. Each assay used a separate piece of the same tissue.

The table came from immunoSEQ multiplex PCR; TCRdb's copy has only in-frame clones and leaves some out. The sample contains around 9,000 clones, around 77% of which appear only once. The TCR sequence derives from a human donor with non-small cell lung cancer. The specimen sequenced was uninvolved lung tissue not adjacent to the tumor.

DNA of the CDR3: TGCGCCAGCAGCCTACGACAAGGGAACGGCTACACCTTC. Amino acid sequence: CASSLRQGNGYTF. The V call is TRBV4-1, the J call TRBJ1-2; D gene unclear. CDR1 MGHRA and CDR2 YSYEKL come from the germline V gene. V gave up 4 bases and J gave up 8 bases, with 14 bases separating them. There are 13 residues in the CDR3.